This T cell receptor beta chain was sequenced in a study of blood T cell repertoires in COVID-19. In the study overall: Italy, Spain and the United States were the sources of the convalescent and acute COVID-19 samples.

V shed 0 bases and J 3 bases; nucleotides not matched to a gene: 9. The CDR3 is made up of 16 amino acids. CDR1 is SGDLS and CDR2 is YYNGEE in the germline V gene. Here immunoSEQ multiplex PCR was the method, and the copy in TCRdb shows in-frame clones only, minus some. The sample has 330,000 or so clones, roughly 88% seen once. The chain links TRBV9 to TRBJ2-7; 7 bases line up with TRBD2. The receptor's source is a man in his thirties or forties who had recovered from COVID-19. The sequencing sample was made of PBMCs or T cells enriched from blood (not recorded which). This chain's CDR3 is CASSVASGLGVYEQYF. The CDR3 nucleotides are TGTGCCAGCAGCGTAGCTAGCGGTTTGGGTGTCTACGAGCAGTACTTC.